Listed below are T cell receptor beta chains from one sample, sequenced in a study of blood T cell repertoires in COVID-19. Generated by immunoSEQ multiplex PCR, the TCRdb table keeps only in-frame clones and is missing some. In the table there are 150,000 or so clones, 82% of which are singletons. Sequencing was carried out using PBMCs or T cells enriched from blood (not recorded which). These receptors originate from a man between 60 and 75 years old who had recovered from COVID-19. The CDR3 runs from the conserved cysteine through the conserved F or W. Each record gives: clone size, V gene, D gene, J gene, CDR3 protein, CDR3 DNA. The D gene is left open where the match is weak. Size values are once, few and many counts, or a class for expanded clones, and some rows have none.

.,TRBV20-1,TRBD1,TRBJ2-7,CSASKGAPNEQYF,TGCAGTGCTAGTAAGGGGGCGCCAAACGAGCAGTACTTC
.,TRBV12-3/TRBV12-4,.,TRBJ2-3,CASSLTDTQYF,TGTGCCAGCAGCCTCACAGATACGCAGTATTTT
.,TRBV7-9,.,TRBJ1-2,CASSLVIGTRDYGYTF,TGTGCCAGCAGCTTAGTGATCGGGACAAGGGACTATGGCTACACCTTC
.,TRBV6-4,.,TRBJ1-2,CASSDSSGGGYTF,TGTGCCAGCAGTGACTCGAGTGGCGGGGGCTACACCTTC
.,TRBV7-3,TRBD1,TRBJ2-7,CASSLSGQGEQYF,TGTGCCAGCAGCCTAAGTGGACAGGGCGAGCAGTACTTC
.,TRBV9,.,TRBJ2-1,CASSVGSSSYNEQFF,TGTGCCAGCAGCGTAGGCTCTAGCTCCTACAATGAGCAGTTCTTC
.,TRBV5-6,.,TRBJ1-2,CASSLFSGNYGYTF,TGTGCCAGCAGCTTGTTTTCCGGGAACTATGGCTACACCTTC
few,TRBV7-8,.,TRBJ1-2,CASSPRTDLHGYTF,TGTGCCAGCAGCCCACGGACAGATCTTCATGGCTACACCTTC
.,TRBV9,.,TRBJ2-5,CASSHLAESNQETQYF,TGTGCCAGCAGCCACCTGGCGGAGTCCAATCAAGAGACCCAGTACTTC
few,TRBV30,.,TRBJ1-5,CAWSVRGGRNQPQHF,TGTGCCTGGAGTGTACGCGGGGGACGGAATCAGCCCCAGCATTTT
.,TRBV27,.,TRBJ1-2,CASPGSCNYGYTF,TGTGCCAGTCCAGGTTCGTGTAACTATGGCTACACCTTC
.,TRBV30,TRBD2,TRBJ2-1,CAWGLAGAYNEQFF,TGTGCCTGGGGTCTAGCGGGGGCCTACAATGAGCAGTTCTTC
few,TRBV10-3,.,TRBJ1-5,CAISENGSNQPQHF,TGTGCCATCAGTGAAAATGGCAGCAATCAGCCCCAGCATTTT
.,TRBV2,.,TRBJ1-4,CASSRHRLTSRNEKLFF,TGTGCCAGCAGTCGACATCGGCTTACGTCTCGGAATGAAAAACTGTTTTTT
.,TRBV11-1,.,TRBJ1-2,CASSPTGDYGYTF,TGTGCCAGCAGCCCGACGGGGGACTATGGCTACACCTTC
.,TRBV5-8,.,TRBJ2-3,CASSLAQTDTQYF,TGTGCCAGCAGCTTGGCCCAGACAGATACGCAGTATTTT
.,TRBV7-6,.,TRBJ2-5,CASSLAAQSNQETQYF,TGTGCCAGCAGCTTAGCCGCACAATCAAACCAAGAGACCCAGTACTTC
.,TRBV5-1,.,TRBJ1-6,CASSLSGYNSPLHF,TGCGCCAGCAGCTTGTCGGGTTATAATTCACCCCTCCACTTT
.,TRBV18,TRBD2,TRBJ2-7,CASSPLSLAGGPTSYEQYF,TGTGCCAGCTCACCACTTAGCCTAGCGGGGGGACCCACCTCCTACGAGCAGTACTTC
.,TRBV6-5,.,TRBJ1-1,CASSYLQGFEAFF,TGTGCCAGCAGTTACCTACAGGGATTTGAAGCTTTCTTT
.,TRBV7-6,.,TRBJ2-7,CASSLVRDRTSGYEQYF,TGTGCCAGCAGCTTAGTTCGCGACAGGACCTCTGGCTACGAGCAGTACTTC
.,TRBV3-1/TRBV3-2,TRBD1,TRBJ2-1,CASSRETGVRNEQFF,TGTGCCAGCAGCCGAGAGACAGGGGTTCGAAATGAGCAGTTCTTC
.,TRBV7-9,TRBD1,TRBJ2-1,CASSQSRDRGNEQFF,TGTGCCAGCAGCCAATCCCGGGACAGGGGGAATGAGCAGTTCTTC
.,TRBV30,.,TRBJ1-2,CAWREQGTYGYTF,TGTGCCTGGAGGGAACAGGGAACCTATGGCTACACCTTC
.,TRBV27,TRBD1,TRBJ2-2,CASTRIGDRATGELFF,TGTGCCAGCACCCGAATAGGGGACAGGGCCACCGGGGAGCTGTTTTTT
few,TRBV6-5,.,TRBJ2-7,CASSGWESSYEQYF,TGTGCCAGCAGCGGTTGGGAGAGTTCCTACGAGCAGTACTTC
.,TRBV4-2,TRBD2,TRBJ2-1,CAHSGGLAGGKDEQFF,TGTGCCCACTCCGGAGGGCTAGCGGGGGGGAAGGATGAGCAGTTCTTC
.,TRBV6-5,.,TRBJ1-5,CASSRNSNQPQHF,TGTGCCAGCAGCAGGAATAGCAATCAGCCCCAGCATTTT
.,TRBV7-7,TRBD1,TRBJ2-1,CASSPRTGSYNEQFF,TGTGCCAGCAGCCCCCGGACAGGGTCCTACAATGAGCAGTTCTTC